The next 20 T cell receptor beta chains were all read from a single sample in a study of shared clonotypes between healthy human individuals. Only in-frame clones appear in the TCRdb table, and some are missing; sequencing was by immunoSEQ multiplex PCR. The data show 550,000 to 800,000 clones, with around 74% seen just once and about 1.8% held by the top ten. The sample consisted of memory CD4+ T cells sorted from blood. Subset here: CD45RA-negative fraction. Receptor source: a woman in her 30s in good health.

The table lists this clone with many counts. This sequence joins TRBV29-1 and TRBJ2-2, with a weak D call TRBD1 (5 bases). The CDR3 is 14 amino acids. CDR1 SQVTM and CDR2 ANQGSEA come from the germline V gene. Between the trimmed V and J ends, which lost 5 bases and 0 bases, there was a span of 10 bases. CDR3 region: CSVKGLSNTGELFF. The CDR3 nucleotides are TGCAGCGTTAAGGGGTTATCGAACACCGGGGAGCTGTTTTTT.

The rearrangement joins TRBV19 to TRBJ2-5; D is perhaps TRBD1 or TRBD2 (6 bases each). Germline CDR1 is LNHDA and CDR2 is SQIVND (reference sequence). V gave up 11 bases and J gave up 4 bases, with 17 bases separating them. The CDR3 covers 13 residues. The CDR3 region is CAASGAFRETQYF. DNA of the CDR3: TGTGCCGCATCGGGGGCATTCCGAGAGACCCAGTACTTC.

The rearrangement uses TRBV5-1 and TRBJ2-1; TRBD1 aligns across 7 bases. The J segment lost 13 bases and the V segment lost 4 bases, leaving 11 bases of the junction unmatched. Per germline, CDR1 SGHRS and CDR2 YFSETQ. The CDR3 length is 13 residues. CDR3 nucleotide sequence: TGCGCCAGCAGCCAGGGGGAGCCCATCAACCAGTTCTTC. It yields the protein CASSQGEPINQFF.

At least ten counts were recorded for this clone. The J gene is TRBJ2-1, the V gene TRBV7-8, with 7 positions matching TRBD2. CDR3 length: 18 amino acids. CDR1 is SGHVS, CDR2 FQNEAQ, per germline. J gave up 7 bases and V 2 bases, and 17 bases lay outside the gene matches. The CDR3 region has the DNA TGTGCCAGCAGCTTATCGGGTAGTCTAGCGGCCCCGGCGAATGAGCAGTTCTTC. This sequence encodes CASSLSGSLAAPANEQFF.

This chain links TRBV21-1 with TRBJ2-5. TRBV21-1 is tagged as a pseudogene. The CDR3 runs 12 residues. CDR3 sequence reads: CASSKVGQAGYF. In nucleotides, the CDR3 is TGTGCCAGCAGCAAAGTCGGGCAGGCAGGGTACTTC.

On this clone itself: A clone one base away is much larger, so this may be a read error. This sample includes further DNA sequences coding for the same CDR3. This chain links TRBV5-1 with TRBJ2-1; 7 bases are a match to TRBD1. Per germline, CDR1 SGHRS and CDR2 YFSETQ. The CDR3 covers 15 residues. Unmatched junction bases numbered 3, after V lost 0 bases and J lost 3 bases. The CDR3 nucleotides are TGCGCCAGCAGCTTGGGAGACAGGGACTACAATGAGCAGTTCTTC. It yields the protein CASSLGDRDYNEQFF.

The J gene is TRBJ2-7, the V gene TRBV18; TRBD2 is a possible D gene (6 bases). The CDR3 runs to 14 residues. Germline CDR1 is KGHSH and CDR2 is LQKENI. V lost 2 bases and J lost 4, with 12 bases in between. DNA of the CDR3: TGTGCCAGCTCACCAAGGCCCCTAGCGTACGAGCAGTACTTC. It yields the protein CASSPRPLAYEQYF.

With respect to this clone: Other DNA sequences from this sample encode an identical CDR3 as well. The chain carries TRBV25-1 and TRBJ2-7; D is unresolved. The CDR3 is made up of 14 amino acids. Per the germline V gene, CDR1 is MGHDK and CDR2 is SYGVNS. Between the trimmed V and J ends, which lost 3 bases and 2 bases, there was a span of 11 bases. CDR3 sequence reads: CASSDVRQTYEQYF. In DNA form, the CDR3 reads TGTGCCAGCAGTGATGTAAGGCAGACCTACGAGCAGTACTTC.

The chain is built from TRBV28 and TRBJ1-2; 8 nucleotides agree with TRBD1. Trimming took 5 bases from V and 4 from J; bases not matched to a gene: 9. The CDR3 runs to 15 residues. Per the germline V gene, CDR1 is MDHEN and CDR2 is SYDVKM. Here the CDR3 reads CASSPPGQGPYGYTF. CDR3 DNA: TGTGCCAGCAGTCCGCCCGGACAGGGCCCCTATGGCTACACCTTC.

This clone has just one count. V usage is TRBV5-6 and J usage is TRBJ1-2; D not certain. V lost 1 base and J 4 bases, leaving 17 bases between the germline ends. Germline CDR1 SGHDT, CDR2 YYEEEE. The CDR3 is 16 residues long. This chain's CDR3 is CASSLPPVGTSYGYTF. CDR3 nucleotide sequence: TGTGCCAGCAGCTTGCCCCCCGTAGGCACGTCCTATGGCTACACCTTC.

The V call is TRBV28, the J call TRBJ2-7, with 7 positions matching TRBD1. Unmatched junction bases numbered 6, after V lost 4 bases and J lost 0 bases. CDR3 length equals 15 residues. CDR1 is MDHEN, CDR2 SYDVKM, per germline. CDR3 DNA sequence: TGTGCCAGCAGTTCTCCGGGACAGAACTCCTACGAGCAGTACTTC. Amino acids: CASSSPGQNSYEQYF.

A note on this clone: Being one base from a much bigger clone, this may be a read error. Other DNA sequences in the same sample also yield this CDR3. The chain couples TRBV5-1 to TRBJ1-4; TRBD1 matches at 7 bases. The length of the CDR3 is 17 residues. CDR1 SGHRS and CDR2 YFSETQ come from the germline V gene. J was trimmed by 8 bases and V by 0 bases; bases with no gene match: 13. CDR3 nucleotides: TGCGCCAGCAGCTTGGCACAGGGGCCGAGACGGGGGGAAAAACTGTTTTTT. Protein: CASSLAQGPRRGEKLFF. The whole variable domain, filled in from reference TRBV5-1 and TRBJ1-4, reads KAGVTQTPRYLIKTRGQQVTLSCSPISGHRSVSWYQQTPGQGLQFLFEYFSETQRNKGNFPGRFSGRQFSNSRSEMNVSTLELGDSALYLCASSLAQGPRRGEKLFFGSGTQLSVL.

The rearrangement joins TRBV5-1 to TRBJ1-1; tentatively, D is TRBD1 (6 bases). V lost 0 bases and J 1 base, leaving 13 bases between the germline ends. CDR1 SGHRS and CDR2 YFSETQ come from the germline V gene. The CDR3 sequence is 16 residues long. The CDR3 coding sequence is TGCGCCAGCAGCTTGGCCCAGGGGACACCGAACACTGAAGCTTTCTTT. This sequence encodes CASSLAQGTPNTEAFF.

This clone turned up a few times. The CDR3 sequence: CASSARRDRGSYEQYF. CDR3 coding DNA: TGTGCCAGTAGTGCTCGACGGGACAGGGGATCTTACGAGCAGTACTTC. The rearrangement links TRBV19 to TRBJ2-7, with 10 bases identical to TRBD1. This CDR3 region has 16 residues. The J segment lost 4 bases and the V segment lost 5 bases, leaving 11 bases of the junction unmatched. The germline V gene has CDR1 LNHDA and CDR2 SQIVND (reference sequence).

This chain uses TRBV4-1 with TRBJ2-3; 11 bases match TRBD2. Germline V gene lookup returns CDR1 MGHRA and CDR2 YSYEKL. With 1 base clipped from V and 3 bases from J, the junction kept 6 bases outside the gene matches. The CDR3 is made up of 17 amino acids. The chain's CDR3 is CASSQAGTSGPTDTQYF. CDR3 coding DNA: TGCGCCAGCAGCCAAGCGGGGACTAGCGGCCCGACAGATACGCAGTATTTT.

The CDR3 region is CASSSGTGRFPINEQYF. The CDR3, as DNA: TGCGCCAGCAGCTCCGGGACAGGGAGATTTCCAATTAACGAGCAGTACTTC. The chain has TRBV5-1 and TRBJ2-7, with 9 bases that match TRBD1. V was clipped by 3 bases and J by 5 bases; unmatched bases: 15. CDR1 is SGHRS and CDR2 is YFSETQ in the germline V gene. This CDR3 contains 17 residues.

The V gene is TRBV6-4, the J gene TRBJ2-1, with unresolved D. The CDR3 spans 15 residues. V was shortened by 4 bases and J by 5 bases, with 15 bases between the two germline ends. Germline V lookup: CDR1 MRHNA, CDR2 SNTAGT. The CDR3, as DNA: TGTGCCAGCAGTGCCTTTCATGGGTTTAACAATGAGCAGTTCTTC. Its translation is CASSAFHGFNNEQFF.

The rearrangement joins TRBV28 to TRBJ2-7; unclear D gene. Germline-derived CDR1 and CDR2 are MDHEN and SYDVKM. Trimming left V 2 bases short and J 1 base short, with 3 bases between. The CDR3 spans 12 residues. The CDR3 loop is CASSLASYEQYF. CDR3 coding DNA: TGTGCCAGCAGTTTAGCTTCCTACGAGCAGTACTTC.

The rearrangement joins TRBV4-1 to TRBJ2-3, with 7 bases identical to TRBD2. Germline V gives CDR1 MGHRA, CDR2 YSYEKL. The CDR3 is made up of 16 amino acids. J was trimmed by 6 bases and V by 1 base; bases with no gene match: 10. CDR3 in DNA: TGCGCCAGCAGCCAAGTTGGGAGGGACCCTTCGGATACGCAGTATTTT. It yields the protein CASSQVGRDPSDTQYF.

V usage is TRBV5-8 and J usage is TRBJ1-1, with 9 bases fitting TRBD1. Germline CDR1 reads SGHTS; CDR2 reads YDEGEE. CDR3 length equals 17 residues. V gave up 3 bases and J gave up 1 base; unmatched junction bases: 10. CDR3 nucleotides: TGTGCCAGCAGCTCTCACAGGGGGCGAATTGGGAACACTGAAGCTTTCTTT. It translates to CASSSHRGRIGNTEAFF. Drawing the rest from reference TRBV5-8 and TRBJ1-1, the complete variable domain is EAGVTQSPTHLIKTRGQQATLRCSPISGHTSVYWYQQALGLGLQFLLWYDEGEERNRGNFPPRFSGRQFPNYSSELNVNALELEDSALYLCASSSHRGRIGNTEAFFGQGTRLTVV.